This T cell receptor beta chain was identified in a study of blood T cell repertoires in COVID-19. Turning to the study itself: Both acute and convalescent COVID-19 samples were obtained from the United States, Italy and Spain. Sample material is recorded as cDNA or gDNA derived from T cells, B-cell-depleted T cells, or PBMCs.

Study processing details: Amplification from reference gene primers served as the basis for estimated nucleated cell counts. Repertoires were generated with immunoSEQ multiplex PCR, while TCRdb's copy carries only in-frame clones and drops some. The V and J calls and clone size come from that table; D and trimming were worked out from the DNA. The sample holds 650,000 to 800,000 clones, 75% to 90% seen once. CDR1 is MNHEY and CDR2 is SVGEGT in the germline V gene. CDR3 length: 15 residues. The ends were cut back, 0 bases at V and 0 bases at J, with 7 bases in the middle. The sequence derives from a woman younger than 35 with acute or convalescent COVID-19. This chain uses TRBV6-2 or TRBV6-3 with TRBJ2-3; D call uncertain. Sequences were obtained from peripheral blood. In DNA, the CDR3 is TGTGCCAGCAGTTACTCGACACTTAGCACAGATACGCAGTATTTT. It translates to CASSYSTLSTDTQYF.